This entry features one T cell receptor (beta chain) sequence. The data were obtained in a study of immune characteristics of hereditary and idiopathic chronic pancreatitis. Chronic pancreatitis tissue was collected during total pancreatectomy with islet autotransplantation. Clones were read by immunoSEQ multiplex PCR, and TCRdb kept only the in-frame ones, dropping some. In the table there are 11,000 to 15,000 clones, about 70% of which are singletons. V was clipped by 0 bases and J by 0 bases; unmatched bases: 5. CDR1 is LGHDT and CDR2 is YNNKEL in the germline V gene (reference sequence). This CDR3 spans 17 amino acids.

Sequencing was carried out using pancreas tissue with hereditary chronic pancreatitis. The clonotype comes from a human donor with chronic pancreatitis. The genes are TRBV3-1 (or the pseudogene TRBV3-2) and TRBJ2-3; 8 positions match TRBD1. The CDR3: CASSQEIRTGSTDTQYF. The CDR3 DNA reads as TGTGCCAGCAGCCAAGAAATAAGGACAGGGAGCACAGATACGCAGTATTTT.